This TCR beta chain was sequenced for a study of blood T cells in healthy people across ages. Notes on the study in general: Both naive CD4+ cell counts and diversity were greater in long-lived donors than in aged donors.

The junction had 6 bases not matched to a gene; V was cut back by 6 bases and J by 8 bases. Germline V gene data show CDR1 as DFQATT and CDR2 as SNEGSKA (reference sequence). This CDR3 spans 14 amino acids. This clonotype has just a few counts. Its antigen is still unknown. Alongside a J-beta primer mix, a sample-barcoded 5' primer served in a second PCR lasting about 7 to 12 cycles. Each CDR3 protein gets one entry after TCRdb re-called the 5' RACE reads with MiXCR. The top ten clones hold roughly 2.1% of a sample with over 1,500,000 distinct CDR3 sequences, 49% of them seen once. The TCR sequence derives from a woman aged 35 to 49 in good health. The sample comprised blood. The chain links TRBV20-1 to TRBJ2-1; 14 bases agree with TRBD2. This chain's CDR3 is CSARLAGGPDEQFF. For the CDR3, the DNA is TGCAGTGCCAGACTAGCGGGGGGGCCGGATGAGCAGTTCTTC.